This entry describes one TCR beta chain. Using immunoSEQ multiplex PCR, the repertoire was profiled, and TCRdb retains in-frame clones only, with some absent. The sample contains 99,000 or so clones, over 75% of which appear only once. The data stem from a study of blood T cell repertoires in COVID-19. Trimming took off 0 bases at V and 3 bases at J, with 8 bases between the two ends. Germline V lookup: CDR1 MGHDK, CDR2 SYGVNS. The CDR3 is made up of 15 amino acids. Material: peripheral blood. This rearrangement joins TRBV25-1 to TRBJ1-4; D is unresolved. This TCR derives from a man aged 45-65 years with acute or convalescent COVID-19. CDR3 DNA sequence: TGTGCCAGCAGTGAATATGGCAGATCTAATGAAAAACTGTTTTTT. This codes for CASSEYGRSNEKLFF.